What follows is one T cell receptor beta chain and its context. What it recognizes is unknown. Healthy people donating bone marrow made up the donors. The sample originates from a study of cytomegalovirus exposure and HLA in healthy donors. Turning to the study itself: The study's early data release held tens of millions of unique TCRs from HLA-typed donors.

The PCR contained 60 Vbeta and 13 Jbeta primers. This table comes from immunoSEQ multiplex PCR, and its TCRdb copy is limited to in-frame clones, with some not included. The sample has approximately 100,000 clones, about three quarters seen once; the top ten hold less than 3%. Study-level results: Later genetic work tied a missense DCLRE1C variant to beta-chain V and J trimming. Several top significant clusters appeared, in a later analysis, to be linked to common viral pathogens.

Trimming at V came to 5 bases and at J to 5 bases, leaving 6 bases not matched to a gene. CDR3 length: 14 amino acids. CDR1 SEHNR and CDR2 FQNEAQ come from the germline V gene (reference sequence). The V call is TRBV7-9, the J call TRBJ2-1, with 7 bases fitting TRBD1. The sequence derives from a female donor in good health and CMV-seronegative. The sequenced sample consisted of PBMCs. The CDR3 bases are TGTGCCAGCAGCACTGGGACAGTTGACAATGAGCAGTTCTTC. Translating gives CASSTGTVDNEQFF.